This paragraph covers one T cell receptor (beta chain) sequence. Its antigen is not identified. This sample was included in a study of T cell repertoires in cytomegalovirus infection. Study details: The public TCR beta signatures pointed to both CMV infection and matching HLA type.

MiXCR was run by TCRdb on the reads, yielding one entry per CDR3 protein. The sample yields 250,000 or so distinct CDR3 sequences, roughly 10% seen once. CDR3 length: 15 amino acids. Germline V gene data show CDR1 as SGHTA and CDR2 as FQGNSA. V lost 2 bases, J lost 0 bases, and 8 bases lay in between. Regarding the study as a whole: The study found HLA-C-restricted CMV-specific TCR beta clonotypes dominating the ex vivo response. Identification of carriers of CMV plus the relevant HLA was achieved through cumulative public TCR beta family frequency.

The TCR was taken from a human donor in good health (CMV status not recorded). Some clones in this sample may be carry-over from other donors' samples. The chain links TRBV7-2 to TRBJ1-3; possibly TRBD1 for D (5 bases). Sequencing was carried out using PBMCs. The DNA of the CDR3 is TGTGCCAGCAGCTTATGGGGCCTCTCTGGAAACACCATATATTTT. This encodes CASSLWGLSGNTIYF.